The clone carrying this T cell receptor (beta chain) was observed at least ten times. Time point described: blood at routine non-recurrence follow-up after resection. No cell sorting; template was whole RNA from tumor, lung tissue or PBMC. Trimming removed 3 bases from V and 1 base from J; junction bases left unmatched: 3. The CDR3 consists of 14 residues. Per germline, CDR1 SGHRS and CDR2 YFSETQ. This entry comes from a study of spatial heterogeneity in lung cancer. Across the whole study: Where available, sequencing covered follow-up PBMC samples, taken at a median of roughly two years after resection. Alpha-chain sequences were consistently detected less often than beta-chain sequences.

Unique molecular identifiers tagged every individual TCR cDNA molecule. A single record per CDR3 protein comes from TCRdb applying MiXCR to the 5' RACE reads. This sample has over 15,000 distinct CDR3 sequences; 5% to 6.5% occur once, and the top ten carry about 25%. The rearrangement joins TRBV5-1 to TRBJ2-5; the match to TRBD2 covers 7 bases. This receptor was identified in a male donor with early-stage non-small cell lung cancer. The sequencing here drew on PBMCs, taken at follow-up. This CDR3 reads CASSWEGFQETQYF. Here the CDR3 DNA reads TGCGCCAGCAGCTGGGAGGGGTTCCAAGAGACCCAGTACTTC.